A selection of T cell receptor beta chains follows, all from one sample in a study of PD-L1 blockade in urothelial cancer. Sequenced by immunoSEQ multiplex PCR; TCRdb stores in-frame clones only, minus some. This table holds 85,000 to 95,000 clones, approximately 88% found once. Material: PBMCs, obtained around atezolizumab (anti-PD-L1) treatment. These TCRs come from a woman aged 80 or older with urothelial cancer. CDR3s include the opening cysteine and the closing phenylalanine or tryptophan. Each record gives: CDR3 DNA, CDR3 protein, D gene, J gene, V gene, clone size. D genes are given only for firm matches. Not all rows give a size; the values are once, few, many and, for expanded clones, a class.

TGTGCCAGCAGCTGGGGGGGTGAGCAGTTCTTC | CASSWGGEQFF | TRBD2 | TRBJ2-1 | TRBV5-6 | NA
TGTGCAAGCCCCCCCCCGACAGGGTGGAACTATGGCTACACCTTC | CASPPPTGWNYGYTF | NA | TRBJ1-2 | TRBV12-2 | NA
TGCGCCAGCAGCTATGGACAGGGTTACGAGCAGTACTTC | CASSYGQGYEQYF | TRBD1 | TRBJ2-7 | TRBV5-1 | NA
TGTGCCTGGAGTGCAACAGTCTCTGGAAACACCATATATTTT | CAWSATVSGNTIYF | NA | TRBJ1-3 | TRBV30 | NA
TGCAGTGCTGCGGACAATGAGCAGTTCTTC | CSAADNEQFF | NA | TRBJ2-1 | TRBV20-1 | NA
TGTGCCAGCAGACAGACTAGCGACCCCTACGAGCAGTACTTC | CASRQTSDPYEQYF | TRBD2 | TRBJ2-7 | TRBV4-2 | few
TGTGCCAGTAGTTTTAACAATCAGCCCCAGCATTTT | CASSFNNQPQHF | NA | TRBJ1-5 | TRBV19 | NA
TGCAGTGCTAGACTGGAGACCCAGTACTTC | CSARLETQYF | NA | TRBJ2-5 | TRBV20-1 | NA
TGTGCCAGCAGCCGGGCCGGGGGCACAGATACGCAGTATTTT | CASSRAGGTDTQYF | NA | TRBJ2-3 | TRBV7-9 | NA
TGTGCCAGCAGCGCCGTACAGGGGTACAATGAGCAGTTCTTC | CASSAVQGYNEQFF | TRBD1 | TRBJ2-1 | TRBV11-2 | NA
TGTGCCAGCAGCGGCTCGGGGGGGACAGGGGGCACTGAAGCTTTCTTT | CASSGSGGTGGTEAFF | TRBD1 | TRBJ1-1 | TRBV28 | NA
TGCGCCAGCAGCCCACGGACTAGCGCGACCTACGAGCAGTACTTC | CASSPRTSATYEQYF | TRBD2 | TRBJ2-7 | TRBV4-1 | NA
TGTGCCAGCAGTTCCGCCTCAGGGGGGCTAATACATGAGCAGTTCTTC | CASSSASGGLIHEQFF | NA | TRBJ2-1 | TRBV27 | NA
TGCGCCAGCAGCGGGCCGGGACAGCGGACCTATGGCTACACCTTC | CASSGPGQRTYGYTF | TRBD1 | TRBJ1-2 | TRBV5-1 | NA
TGTGCCAGCAGTCCTGGTGGAGCGGGGCACTACGAGCAGTACTTC | CASSPGGAGHYEQYF | TRBD2 | TRBJ2-7 | TRBV27 | NA
TGCGCCAGCAGCTTGTCCAGAAGCTCCTACGAGCAGTACTTC | CASSLSRSSYEQYF | NA | TRBJ2-7 | TRBV5-1 | NA
TGCGCCAGCAGCTCGGACAGTGCCGGTATCTTTTTT | CASSSDSAGIFF | NA | TRBJ1-1 | TRBV5-1 | NA
TGTGCCACCCTTCCACGATTTGGCGGGAGCGGGGAGCAGTTCTTC | CATLPRFGGSGEQFF | TRBD2 | TRBJ2-1 | TRBV2 | NA
TGTGCCAGCAGCTCCTCTAGCGGGAGTTTTGGTGAGCAGTTCTTC | CASSSSSGSFGEQFF | TRBD2 | TRBJ2-1 | TRBV7-3 | NA
TGTGCCAGTAGTACCGGACAGGTCTATCAGCCCCAGCATTTT | CASSTGQVYQPQHF | TRBD1 | TRBJ1-5 | TRBV19 | NA
TGTGCCAGTAGTGGGTCGCGCGGGGGCGGTTTCGAGCAGTACTTC | CASSGSRGGGFEQYF | NA | TRBJ2-7 | TRBV19 | NA
TGTGCCAGCAGCTCCCGGACAGGGAACACTGAAGCTTTCTTT | CASSSRTGNTEAFF | TRBD1 | TRBJ1-1 | TRBV7-8 | NA
TGTGCCAGCGGGACTAGGTTCGGCGAGCAGTACTTC | CASGTRFGEQYF | TRBD2 | TRBJ2-7 | TRBV2 | NA
TGTGCCACCAGCAGAGTTGGTAGCGGGTCGTGGCAAGAGACCCAGTACTTC | CATSRVGSGSWQETQYF | TRBD2 | TRBJ2-5 | TRBV15 | NA
TGTGCCAGCAGCTTGGCCCGGGTCCTAGGAGGCACAGATACGCAGTATTTT | CASSLARVLGGTDTQYF | NA | TRBJ2-3 | TRBV5-4 | NA
TGTGCCAGCAGCGCTCGCAGGGGAGGGGAAGCTTTCTTT | CASSARRGGEAFF | NA | TRBJ1-1 | TRBV9 | NA
TGTGCCAGTAGTCGAGGGACAGGGGCGATCGAAAAACTGTTTTTT | CASSRGTGAIEKLFF | TRBD1 | TRBJ1-4 | TRBV19 | NA
TGTGCCACCAGCAGTGACAGGGCAGATCAGCCCCAGCATTTT | CATSSDRADQPQHF | TRBD1 | TRBJ1-5 | TRBV15 | NA
TGTGCCAGCAGTTTATCCGGGAGGTCCGGTGAGCAGTTCTTC | CASSLSGRSGEQFF | TRBD2 | TRBJ2-1 | TRBV28 | NA
TGTGCCAGCAGTGAAGGTCCCTCTAACTATGGCTACACCTTC | CASSEGPSNYGYTF | NA | TRBJ1-2 | TRBV6-1 | NA
TGTGCCAGCAGTTTGACAGGGCCGAATCAGCCCCAGCATTTT | CASSLTGPNQPQHF | TRBD1 | TRBJ1-5 | TRBV27 | NA
TGTGCCAGTAGTATGTCTAGCGGGAGGTGGACAAACATTCAGTACTTC | CASSMSSGRWTNIQYF | TRBD2 | TRBJ2-4 | TRBV19 | NA
TGTGCCAGCAGTTCTATTGGGTTTGGCAGGATCAGCTCTGGAAACACCATATATTTT | CASSSIGFGRISSGNTIYF | NA | TRBJ1-3 | TRBV28 | NA
TGTGCCAGCAGATTGGGACTAGCGGGAGGCAATGAGCAGTTCTTC | CASRLGLAGGNEQFF | TRBD2 | TRBJ2-1 | TRBV6-6 | NA
TGCAGCGTTGCTTTGCTAGCTATGACCGGGGAGCTGTTTTTT | CSVALLAMTGELFF | NA | TRBJ2-2 | TRBV29-1 | NA
TGCGCCAGCAGTGAGTCTTCTAGCGGGAGAGGGTTTGAGCAGTTCTTC | CASSESSSGRGFEQFF | TRBD2 | TRBJ2-1 | TRBV10-1 | NA
TGTGCCAGCAGCACCGGGACAGGGGTTAATAATGAAAAACTGTTTTTT | CASSTGTGVNNEKLFF | TRBD1 | TRBJ1-4 | TRBV7-9 | NA
TGTGCCAGCAGTCCAGGTCTCTCTGGAAACACCATATATTTT | CASSPGLSGNTIYF | NA | TRBJ1-3 | TRBV9 | NA
TGCGCCAGCAGCCTATCCTCCAGCGGGGACTCCTACGAGCAGTACTTC | CASSLSSSGDSYEQYF | TRBD2 | TRBJ2-7 | TRBV5-1 | NA
TGTGCCATCAGTGCCGGGACAGGGGAGGAAAAACTGTTTTTT | CAISAGTGEEKLFF | TRBD1 | TRBJ1-4 | TRBV10-3 | NA
TGTGCCAGCAGCATCGGACAGCCGCAGGGCTATGGCTACACCTTC | CASSIGQPQGYGYTF | NA | TRBJ1-2 | TRBV7-8 | once
TGTGCCAGCAGCTTACTAGCGGGAGGGTCCTACGAGCAGTACTTC | CASSLLAGGSYEQYF | TRBD2 | TRBJ2-7 | TRBV5-4 | NA
TGCGCCAGCAGTGGTGTTAGCGGGTGGGGAGAGACCCAGTACTTC | CASSGVSGWGETQYF | TRBD2 | TRBJ2-5 | TRBV10-2 | NA
TGTGCCAGCAGCTCCACCGGGACTAAAGAGACCCAGTACTTC | CASSSTGTKETQYF | TRBD2 | TRBJ2-5 | TRBV7-9 | NA
TGTGCCAGCAGCGAGGATGTGGCAGGGGGTCGCGGCTACACCTTC | CASSEDVAGGRGYTF | TRBD1 | TRBJ1-2 | TRBV6-1 | NA
TGTGCCAGCAGTGAACCAGGGAAGGACACTGAAGCTTTCTTT | CASSEPGKDTEAFF | NA | TRBJ1-1 | TRBV6-1 | NA
TGTGCCAGTAGGTCGGTAGCGGGAGGGGGCGAGCAGTACTTC | CASRSVAGGGEQYF | TRBD2 | TRBJ2-7 | TRBV19 | NA
TGTGCCAGCACCCCGGGAGGGTCCTACAATGAGCAGTTCTTC | CASTPGGSYNEQFF | TRBD2 | TRBJ2-1 | TRBV5-4 | NA
TGCGCCAGCAGCCCTAATAGGATGGGTGAGCGGGAGACTTACGAGCAGTACTTC | CASSPNRMGERETYEQYF | TRBD2 | TRBJ2-7 | TRBV5-1 | NA
TGTGCCAGCAGACCCACAGCGGGAGTGGCCTACAATGAGCAGTTCTTC | CASRPTAGVAYNEQFF | TRBD2 | TRBJ2-1 | TRBV27 | NA
TGTGCCAGCAGCTTATTAGGGGATGAGCAGTTCTTC | CASSLLGDEQFF | NA | TRBJ2-1 | TRBV7-3 | NA